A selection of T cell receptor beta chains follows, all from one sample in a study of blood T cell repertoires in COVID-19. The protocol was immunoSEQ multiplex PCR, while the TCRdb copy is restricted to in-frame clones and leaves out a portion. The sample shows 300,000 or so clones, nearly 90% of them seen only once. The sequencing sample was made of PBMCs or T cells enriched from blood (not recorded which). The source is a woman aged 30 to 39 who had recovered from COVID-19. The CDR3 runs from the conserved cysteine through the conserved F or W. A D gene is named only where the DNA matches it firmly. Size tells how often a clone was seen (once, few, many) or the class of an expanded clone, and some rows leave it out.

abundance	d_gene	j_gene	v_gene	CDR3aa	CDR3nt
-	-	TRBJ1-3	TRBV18	CASSPKGVSGNTIYF	TGTGCCAGCTCACCAAAGGGGGTCTCTGGAAACACCATATATTTT
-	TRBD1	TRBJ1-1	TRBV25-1	CASSEGAGTGGTEAFF	TGTGCCAGCAGTGAAGGGGCCGGGACAGGGGGCACTGAAGCTTTCTTT
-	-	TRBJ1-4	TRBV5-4	CASSYLGGDNEKLFF	TGTGCCAGCAGCTACCTTGGGGGGGATAATGAAAAACTGTTTTTT
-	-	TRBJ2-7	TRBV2	CASCEQGPSSEQYF	TGTGCCAGTTGTGAACAGGGTCCCTCTTCCGAGCAATACTTC
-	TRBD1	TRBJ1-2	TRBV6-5	CASSTRDSFNYGYTF	TGTGCCAGCAGTACCCGGGACAGTTTTAACTATGGCTACACCTTC
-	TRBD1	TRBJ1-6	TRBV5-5	CASSLLDRGLRSPLHF	TGTGCCAGCAGCTTGTTGGACAGGGGCTTACGTTCACCCCTCCACTTT
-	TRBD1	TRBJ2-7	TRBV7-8	CASTLSTGAISYEQYF	TGTGCCAGCACCCTATCGACAGGGGCGATTTCCTACGAGCAGTACTTC
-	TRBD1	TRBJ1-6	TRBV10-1	CASSEAGGSPLHF	TGCGCCAGCAGTGAGGCAGGGGGTTCACCCCTCCACTTT
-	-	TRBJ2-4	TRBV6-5	CASSLQGTHDIQYF	TGTGCCAGCAGTTTACAGGGAACCCATGACATTCAGTACTTC
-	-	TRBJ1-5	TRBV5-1	CASSLGGEGQPQHF	TGCGCCAGCAGCTTGGGGGGAGAGGGTCAGCCCCAGCATTTT
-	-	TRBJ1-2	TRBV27	CASRHPGGSGGYTF	TGTGCCAGCAGGCACCCGGGGGGCTCTGGGGGCTACACCTTC
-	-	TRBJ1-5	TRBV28	CASSSLWVGWSGQPQHF	TGTGCCAGCAGTTCCCTATGGGTGGGTTGGTCGGGTCAGCCCCAGCATTTT
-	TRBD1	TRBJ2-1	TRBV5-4	CASSSGQGAGEQFF	TGTGCCAGCAGCTCGGGACAGGGGGCGGGTGAGCAGTTCTTC
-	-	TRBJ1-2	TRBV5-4	CASSATQGNYGYTF	TGTGCCAGCAGCGCAACTCAGGGTAACTATGGCTACACCTTC
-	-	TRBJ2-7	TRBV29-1	CSAGTLYEQYF	TGCAGCGCTGGGACACTCTACGAGCAGTACTTC
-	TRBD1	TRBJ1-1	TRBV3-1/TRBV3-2	CASSPRDRGGGEAFF	TGTGCCAGCAGCCCCCGGGACAGGGGAGGGGGTGAAGCTTTCTTT
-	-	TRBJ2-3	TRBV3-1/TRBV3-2	CASDQKGTDTQYF	TGTGCCAGCGACCAGAAGGGGACAGATACGCAGTATTTT
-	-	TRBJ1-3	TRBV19	CASSMRLASGYGNTIYF	TGTGCCAGTAGTATGAGGTTGGCTTCAGGGTATGGAAACACCATATATTTT
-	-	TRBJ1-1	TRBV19	CASSTDGQMNTEAFF	TGTGCCAGTAGCACGGACGGACAGATGAACACTGAAGCTTTCTTT
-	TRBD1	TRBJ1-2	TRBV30	CAWSRDRVNYGYTF	TGTGCCTGGAGTAGGGACAGGGTGAACTATGGCTACACCTTC
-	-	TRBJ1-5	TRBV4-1	CASSPGQFNQPQHF	TGCGCCAGCAGCCCCGGACAGTTCAATCAGCCCCAGCATTTT
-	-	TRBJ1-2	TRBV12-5	CASGLETLYGYTF	TGTGCTAGTGGTTTGGAGACACTCTATGGCTACACCTTC
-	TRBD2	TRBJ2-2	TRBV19	CASRQSGGGTGELFF	TGTGCCAGTAGACAAAGCGGGGGGGGCACCGGGGAGCTGTTTTTT
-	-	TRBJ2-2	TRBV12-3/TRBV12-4	CASSLSGGELFF	TGTGCCAGCAGTTTGAGCGGCGGGGAGCTGTTTTTT
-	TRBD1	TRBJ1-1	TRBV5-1	CASSWDRDTEAFF	TGCGCCAGCAGCTGGGACAGGGACACTGAAGCTTTCTTT
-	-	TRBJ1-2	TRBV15	CATSREDTTEYYGYTF	TGTGCCACCAGCAGAGAGGACACTACAGAGTACTATGGCTACACCTTC
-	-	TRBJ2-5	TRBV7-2	CASSFLETQYF	TGTGCCAGCAGCTTTCTAGAGACCCAGTACTTC
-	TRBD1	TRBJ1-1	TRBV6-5	CASMTGLGRNTEAFF	TGTGCCAGCATGACAGGGTTGGGTCGAAACACTGAAGCTTTCTTT
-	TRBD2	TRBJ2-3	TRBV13	CASSLGLATSGPRDTQYF	TGTGCCAGCAGCTTAGGCCTGGCGACTAGCGGACCGCGGGATACGCAGTATTTT
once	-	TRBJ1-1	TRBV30	CAWTGGPRDTEAFF	TGTGCCTGGACGGGGGGGCCCCGTGACACTGAAGCTTTCTTT
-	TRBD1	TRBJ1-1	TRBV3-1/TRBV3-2	CASSQAGQGGMNTEAFF	TGTGCCAGCAGCCAAGCCGGACAGGGAGGTATGAACACTGAAGCTTTCTTT
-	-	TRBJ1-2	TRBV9	CASSVDGGQWYGYTF	TGTGCCAGCAGCGTAGACGGGGGGCAATGGTATGGCTACACCTTC
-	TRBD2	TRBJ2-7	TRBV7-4	CASRGRGGPLIEQYF	TGTGCCAGCAGAGGACGGGGGGGCCCGCTGATCGAGCAGTACTTC
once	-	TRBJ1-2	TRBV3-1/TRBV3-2	CASSQGGKVGGYTF	TGTGCCAGCAGCCAAGGAGGGAAGGTGGGAGGCTACACCTTC
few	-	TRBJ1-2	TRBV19	CASSMAGNYGYTF	TGTGCCAGTAGTATGGCAGGGAACTATGGCTACACCTTC
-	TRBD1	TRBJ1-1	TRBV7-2	CASSEGALTEAFF	TGTGCCAGCAGCGAGGGGGCGCTGACTGAAGCTTTCTTT
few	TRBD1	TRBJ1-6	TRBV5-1	CANLRDRLGYSPLHF	TGCGCCAACCTGCGGGACAGATTGGGATATTCACCCCTCCACTTT
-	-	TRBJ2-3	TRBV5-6	CASSLGGGGTDTQYF	TGTGCCAGCAGCCTGGGTGGCGGTGGCACAGATACGCAGTATTTT
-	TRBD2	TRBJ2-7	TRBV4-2	CASSQEGGGSSYEQYF	TGTGCCAGCAGCCAAGAGGGCGGGGGAAGCTCCTACGAGCAGTACTTC
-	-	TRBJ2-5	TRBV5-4	CASSPGGLQETQYF	TGTGCCAGCAGCCCCGGGGGACTCCAAGAGACCCAGTACTTC
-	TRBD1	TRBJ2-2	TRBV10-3	CAISGPGTGDTGELFF	TGTGCCATCAGTGGCCCCGGGACAGGGGACACCGGGGAGCTGTTTTTT
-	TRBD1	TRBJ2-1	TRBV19	CASSLTGEYNEQFF	TGTGCCAGTAGCTTGACAGGGGAATACAATGAGCAGTTCTTC
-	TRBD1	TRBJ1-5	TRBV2	CASSERQGLRPQHF	TGTGCCAGCAGTGAGAGACAGGGCCTCAGGCCCCAGCATTTT
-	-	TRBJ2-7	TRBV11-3	CASSLDLQAPSEQYF	TGTGCCAGCAGCTTAGATCTTCAGGCCCCCAGCGAGCAGTACTTC
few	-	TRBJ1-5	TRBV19	CASSFLLQEGRQPQHF	TGTGCCAGTAGTTTCCTCTTACAGGAGGGCAGGCAGCCCCAGCATTTT
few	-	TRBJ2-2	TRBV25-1	CASNQGLSTGELFF	TGTGCCAGCAACCAGGGGTTGAGCACCGGGGAGCTGTTTTTT
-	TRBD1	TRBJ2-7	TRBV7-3	CASSLSGGLGYEQYF	TGTGCCAGCAGCTTATCAGGGGGCCTAGGGTACGAGCAGTACTTC
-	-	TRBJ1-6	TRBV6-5	CASSYSRTLDSPLHF	TGTGCCAGCAGTTACTCGCGGACACTGGATTCACCCCTCCACTTT
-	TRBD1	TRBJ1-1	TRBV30	CAWQRDRLMAEAFF	TGTGCCTGGCAACGGGACAGACTAATGGCTGAAGCTTTCTTT
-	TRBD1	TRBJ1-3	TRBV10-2	CASSTGVGNTIYF	TGCGCCAGCAGCACAGGGGTCGGAAACACCATATATTTT
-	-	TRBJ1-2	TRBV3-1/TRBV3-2	CASSQVQGRYGYTF	TGTGCCAGCAGCCAAGTGCAGGGTCGCTATGGCTACACCTTC
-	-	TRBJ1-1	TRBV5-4	CASSPPAISGNTEAFF	TGTGCCAGCAGCCCACCCGCTATATCAGGCAACACTGAAGCTTTCTTT
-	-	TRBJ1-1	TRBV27	CASSFQMNTEAFF	TGTGCCAGCAGTTTTCAGATGAACACTGAAGCTTTCTTT
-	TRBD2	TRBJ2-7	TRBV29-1	CSVRTSGGYEQYF	TGCAGCGTAAGGACTAGCGGGGGCTACGAGCAGTACTTC
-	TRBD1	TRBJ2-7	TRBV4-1	CASSQESRTGGRYEQYF	TGCGCCAGCAGCCAGGAGTCTCGGACAGGGGGACGCTACGAGCAGTACTTC
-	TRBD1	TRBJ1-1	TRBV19	CASSIGTGSRMNTEAFF	TGTGCCAGTAGTATTGGGACAGGGTCCCGAATGAACACTGAAGCTTTCTTT